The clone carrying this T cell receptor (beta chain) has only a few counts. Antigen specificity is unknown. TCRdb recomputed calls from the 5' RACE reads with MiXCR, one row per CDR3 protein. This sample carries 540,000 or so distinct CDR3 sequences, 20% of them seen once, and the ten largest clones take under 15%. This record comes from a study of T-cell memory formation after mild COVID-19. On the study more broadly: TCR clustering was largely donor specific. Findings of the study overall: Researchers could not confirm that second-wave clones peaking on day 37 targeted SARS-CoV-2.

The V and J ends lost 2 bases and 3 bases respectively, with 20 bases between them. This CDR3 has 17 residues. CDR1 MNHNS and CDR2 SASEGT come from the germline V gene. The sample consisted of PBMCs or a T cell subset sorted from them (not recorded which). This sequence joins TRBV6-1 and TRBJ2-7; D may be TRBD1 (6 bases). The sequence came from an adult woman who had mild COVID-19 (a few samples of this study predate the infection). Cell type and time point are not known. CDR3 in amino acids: CASSEPGALSVIYEQYF. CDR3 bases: TGTGCCAGCAGTGAACCAGGGGCCCTTAGCGTGATCTACGAGCAGTACTTC.